What follows describes a single T cell receptor (beta chain). Its antigen is currently not known. It has no much larger one-base neighbor in the sample; base qualities were not kept. The immunoSEQ Assay, a bias-controlled multiplex PCR, was used to amplify TCRbeta CDR3 regions from genomic DNA. Per the original workflow: Nucleated cell counts per sample were estimated from amplification of reference gene primers within the assay. To quantify the absolute abundance of each unique TCRbeta CDR3 rearrangement, sequence reads were collapsed and filtered. For each sample, productive Simpson clonality was calculated as the square root of Simpson's diversity index over productive rearrangements. The table was pulled from immuneACCESS by TCRdb, which kept in-frame rearrangements only. Such tables lose some clones; where checked, under half of the loss comes from unresolved V genes, and the rest has no known cause. The V and J calls and clone size were taken over from that table, and D and trimming were inferred from the DNA. This sample gives roughly 380,000 clones in total; approximately 84% of them show up just once. The ten top clones hold 2.5% to 3% of the sample.

Participants in the prospective study were enrolled through a virtual design, were aged roughly 18 to 90 years, and lived in 24 United States geographic areas. To assign participants to cohorts, the prospective study relied on clinical history that participants themselves reported in a screening survey and a study questionnaire. For ImmuneRACE Cohort 3, a participant was defined as recovered based on two consecutive negative NP/OP PCR tests, clearance by a healthcare professional, or resolution of symptoms. Each participant in the prospective study had whole blood, serum and a nasopharyngeal or oropharyngeal swab collected by mobile phlebotomists. Over an approximately 2-month period, participants in the prospective study had the option of providing additional blood draws and questionnaires. Prospective study blood samples were shipped either frozen or at room temperature before DNA extraction.

This sample stems from a study of blood T cell repertoires in COVID-19 (dated by TCRdb to 2020 to 2021). Concerning the study at large: The collaborator samples originated in the United States, Italy and Spain and spanned the acute and convalescent phases of COVID-19. The prospective study material was composed of cDNA or gDNA derived from T cells, B-cell-depleted T cells, or PBMCs. Deeply sampled blood TCRbeta repertoires from subjects exposed to, actively infected with, or recovered from COVID-19 were included in the dataset. A freely available public database, intended as a resource for researchers studying the immune response to SARS-CoV-2, is where the repertoires were released. The samples were drawn from the first 160 participants of the ongoing ImmuneRACE study and from under 1,500 subjects provided by 6 global collaborators. Sample metadata almost always included a de-identified subject ID, COVID-19 status, age in years and sex. Where available, HLA class I and class II types were obtained from metadata supplied by the sample provider rather than from assay-based typing. The paper as a whole reports these results and caveats: How much clinical and demographic metadata was included differed by source and by participant, and the metadata was provided uncurated.

The junction shows trimming of 5 bases on V and 3 bases on J, plus 8 bases between the germline ends. The CDR3 starts with the cysteine, ends with the phenylalanine, and has 13 residues. Only the CDR3 part of the read is kept: 39 bases, read in frame from the first base. The chain joins TRBV12-3 or TRBV12-4 to TRBJ2-1, with TRBD1 perhaps the D gene, on 6 matching bases. What was sequenced was PBMCs or T cells enriched from blood (not recorded which). The receptor was derived from a woman younger than 45 who had recovered from COVID-19. The DNA is as follows: TGTGCCAGCAGTGGGACACTCTACAATGAGCAGTTCTTC. It encodes CASSGTLYNEQFF.